This T cell receptor (beta chain) came from a study of cytomegalovirus exposure and HLA in healthy donors. Germline lookup yields CDR1 SGHKS and CDR2 YYEKEE (reference sequence). After removal of 4 bases from V and 1 base from J, the junction contained 9 bases not matched to a gene. This CDR3 is 17 amino acids long. The PCR contained 60 Vbeta and 13 Jbeta primers. Generated by immunoSEQ multiplex PCR, the TCRdb table keeps only in-frame clones and is missing some. Of about 150,000 clones listed, roughly three quarters are singletons. Donors counted as nominally healthy when sampled, yet unrecorded immune exposures were likely. This clone occurred a few times. Its antigen is as yet unknown. Study-wide results and limits: Confirmation in vitro established that a few CMV-associated chains were specific for CMV antigens. Roughly uniform depth of sequencing across donors was assumed in presence/absence analyses.

V and J are TRBV5-5 and TRBJ1-5; 9 nucleotides align to TRBD1. Sequenced input: PBMCs. The sequence was collected from a man aged 25 to 40 in good health and CMV-seropositive. For the CDR3, the DNA is TGTGCCAGCAGCCTGACGACCGGGACAGGGAGCAATCAGCCCCAGCATTTT. Translation gives CASSLTTGTGSNQPQHF.